This T cell receptor (beta chain) appears in the sequencing data of a study of response to subunit inactivated influenza vaccine. TCRdb re-derived calls from the RT-PCR reads in MiXCR, one entry per CDR3 protein. The sample carries around 490,000 distinct CDR3 sequences, approximately 7.7% recorded once. Study observations and caveats: Authors suggested each seasonal influenza vaccination recruits few new T cells.

The germline V gene encodes CDR1 LGHNA and CDR2 YNFKEQ. This CDR3 has 14 amino acids. V lost 0 bases and J lost 5, with 10 bases in between. In this sample, this clonotype turned up a few times. The antigen remains undetermined. Specimen: PBMCs from blood, collected approximately 25 months after vaccination. The chain joins TRBV4-2 to TRBJ1-2; D is perhaps TRBD1 (5 bases). This receptor was identified in a man aged 45 to 70 who received an inactivated influenza vaccine. CDR3 sequence: CASSQESRDYGYTF. CDR3 DNA: TGTGCCAGCAGCCAAGAAAGCAGGGATTATGGCTACACCTTC.